The 30 T cell receptor beta chains given below trace back to one sample, sequenced in a study of T-cell reconstitution after alpha-beta-depleted transplantation in children. It was with unique molecular identifiers that the TCRbeta library was prepared. Using its own MiXCR run on the PCR reads, TCRdb lists one record per CDR3 protein. The sample shows about 460,000 distinct CDR3 sequences, 10% of them seen only once. Sample: PBMCs, taken before TCRalphabeta/CD19-depleted stem cell transplant. These TCRs come from a child aged 2-15 years with inherited bone marrow failure, due to receive a stem cell transplant.

In this sample, this clonotype turned up many times. The V call is TRBV5-1, the J call TRBJ2-1; no definite D call. There are 13 residues in the CDR3. Germline V gene sequence: CDR1 SGHRS, CDR2 YFSETQ. Trimming pared 2 bases from V and 9 bases from J, leaving 12 bases between. The CDR3 DNA follows: TGCGCCAGCAGCTTATTGGAAAGTGGTGAGCAGTTCTTC. This sequence encodes CASSLLESGEQFF.

This clonotype appeared many times. The rearrangement joins TRBV5-1 to TRBJ2-7; 7 bases fit TRBD1. V shed 4 bases, J shed 2 bases, and the junction held 6 bases outside the gene matches. Germline V gives CDR1 SGHRS, CDR2 YFSETQ. This CDR3 is built from 14 residues. This CDR3 reads CASSEGQLTYEQYF. The DNA for the CDR3 is TGCGCCAGCAGCGAGGGACAGCTTACCTACGAGCAGTACTTC.

Many counts were recorded for this clonotype. The genes are TRBV24-1 and TRBJ2-3; D may match TRBD1 or TRBD2 (5 bases each). V was clipped by 9 bases and J by 0 bases, with 12 bases between them. Germline CDR1 is KGHDR and CDR2 is SFDVKD. The CDR3 is 14 amino acids. The CDR3 region is CATGPGRSTDTQYF. The CDR3, as DNA: TGTGCCACCGGGCCGGGGCGTAGCACAGATACGCAGTATTTT.

This clonotype was recorded at least ten times. V usage is TRBV29-1 and J usage is TRBJ1-1; D gene uncertain. The V and J ends lost 8 bases and 3 bases respectively, with 13 bases between them. CDR1 SQVTM and CDR2 ANQGSEA come from the germline V gene. The CDR3 sequence is 12 residues long. The CDR3 DNA sequence: TGCAGCCCGAAACTGCTCGACACTGAAGCTTTCTTT. Translating it yields CSPKLLDTEAFF.

This clonotype was detected only a few times. The gene calls are TRBV20-1 and TRBJ1-4; 8 bases are shared with TRBD1. Germline trimming cut 0 bases from V and 7 bases from J; bases unmatched to any gene: 7. The germline V gene has CDR1 DFQATT and CDR2 SNEGSKA (reference sequence). This CDR3 is built from 15 residues. CDR3 nucleotide sequence: TGCAGTGCTAGAGATTTCCAGGGGGCGGCTGAAAAACTGTTTTTT. Amino acids: CSARDFQGAAEKLFF.

A word on this clonotype: Being one base from a much bigger clone, this may be a read error. CDR3 coding DNA: TGTGCCACCCTAGCGGGCGTGACACAGACCCAGTACTTC. It translates to CATLAGVTQTQYF. This chain uses TRBV12-3 or TRBV12-4 with TRBJ2-5, with 8 bases fitting TRBD2. CDR3 size: 13 residues. V lost 10 bases and J lost 6; bases outside the gene matches: 10.

This clonotype has just a few counts. The gene calls are TRBV9 and TRBJ1-2; no clear D. Per the germline V gene, CDR1 is SGDLS and CDR2 is YYNGEE. The CDR3 runs to 11 residues. V was clipped by 3 bases and J by 5 bases, with 5 bases between them. CDR3 sequence: CASSGIYGYTF. The CDR3 bases are TGTGCCAGCAGCGGGATTTATGGCTACACCTTC.

The genes are TRBV3-1 and TRBJ2-1; D gene uncertain. The CDR3 covers 13 residues. The germline V gene encodes CDR1 LGHDT and CDR2 YNNKEL (reference sequence). V was cut by 4 bases and J by 7 bases, with 11 bases left in between. The CDR3 reads CASSPKILNEQFF. CDR3 nucleotide sequence: TGTGCCAGCAGCCCCAAGATTTTGAATGAGCAGTTCTTC.

This clonotype was seen repeatedly, ten times or more. The chain combines TRBV7-2 with TRBJ2-5; D may correspond to TRBD1 or TRBD2 (5 bases each). The germline CDR1 and CDR2 sequences are SGHTA and FQGNSA. V was clipped by 5 bases and J by 2 bases, with 15 bases between them. This CDR3 contains 15 residues. The CDR3 reads CASSRRSGAQETQYF. CDR3 in DNA: TGTGCCAGCAGCCGTCGTTCCGGGGCGCAAGAGACCCAGTACTTC.

The chain employs TRBV7-9 and TRBJ1-2; no clear D gene. V dropped 4 bases and J dropped 3 bases, with 12 bases sitting between them. The V gene's germline CDR1 is SEHNR and CDR2 FQNEAQ (reference sequence). The CDR3 has 14 residues. CDR3 coding DNA: TGTGCCAGCAGCTCTCCCCAGACGGACTATGGCTACACCTTC. Its translation: CASSSPQTDYGYTF.

The sample holds a few counts of this clonotype. The chain carries TRBV29-1 and TRBJ2-5, with TRBD2 matching 10 bases. This CDR3 has 17 amino acids. J gave up 0 bases and V 0 bases, and 7 bases lay outside the gene matches. In germline, CDR1 is SQVTM, CDR2 ANQGSEA. The CDR3 DNA reads TGCAGCGTTGAAGATCAGGCTAGCGGGAGTTACCAAGAGACCCAGTACTTC. This sequence encodes CSVEDQASGSYQETQYF.

This clonotype was seen ten or more times. This chain links TRBV13 with TRBJ1-4; D uncertain. The length of the CDR3 is 13 residues. Germline CDR1 reads PRHDT; CDR2 reads FYEKMQ (reference sequence). V lost 1 base and J lost 3, with 3 bases in between. CDR3 in amino acids: CASSLEPNEKLFF. The CDR3 coding sequence is TGTGCCAGCAGCTTAGAGCCTAATGAAAAACTGTTTTTT. The whole variable domain, filled in from reference TRBV13 and TRBJ1-4, reads AAGVIQSPRHLIKEKRETATLKCYPIPRHDTVYWYQQGPGQDPQFLISFYEKMQSDKGSIPDRFSAQQFSDYHSELNMSSLELGDSALYFCASSLEPNEKLFFGSGTQLSVL.

This clonotype was picked up a small number of times. The chain carries TRBV5-5 and TRBJ2-7; D is perhaps TRBD2 (6 bases). This CDR3 is built from 15 residues. Germline CDR1 is SGHKS and CDR2 is YYEKEE (reference sequence). V lost 5 bases, J lost 2 bases, and 17 bases lay in between. CDR3 sequence: CASRRDGGLAYEQYF. CDR3 DNA: TGTGCCAGCAGAAGGGACGGAGGGCTGGCCTACGAGCAGTACTTC. Complete variable domain (other parts from reference TRBV5-5 and TRBJ2-7): DAGVTQSPTHLIKTRGQQVTLRCSPISGHKSVSWYQQVLGQGPQFIFQYYEKEERGRGNFPDRFSARQFPNYSSELNVNALLLGDSALYLCASRRDGGLAYEQYFGPGTRLTVT.

This clonotype was seen ten or more times. This chain joins TRBV6-5 and TRBJ2-3; no definite D call. Germline assignment: CDR1 MNHEY and CDR2 SVGAGI. The CDR3 extends over 15 amino acids. Trimming took off 3 bases at V and 1 base at J, with 11 bases between the two ends. CDR3: CASSYLRTGTDTQYF. The CDR3 DNA reads as TGTGCCAGCAGTTATCTTCGGACGGGCACAGATACGCAGTATTTT.

In its sample, this clonotype was seen a few times. The rearrangement links TRBV30 to TRBJ2-1; unclear D gene. This CDR3 region has 12 residues. V lost 4 bases and J lost 3, with 7 bases in between. Germline V gene data show CDR1 as GTSNPN and CDR2 as SVGIG (reference sequence). CDR3 in amino acids: CAWIQSYNEQFF. Here the CDR3 DNA reads TGTGCCTGGATACAGAGCTACAATGAGCAGTTCTTC.

This clonotype was counted ten times or more. The V call is TRBV7-2, the J call TRBJ2-7; D remains ambiguous. Germline values: CDR1 SGHTA, CDR2 FQGNSA. V was clipped by 4 bases and J by 5 bases, with 18 bases between them. The CDR3 extends over 15 amino acids. The CDR3 sequence: CASSYYHRASNEQYF. In nucleotides, the CDR3 is TGTGCCAGCAGCTACTACCACCGGGCCTCAAACGAGCAGTACTTC. Supplemented by reference TRBV7-2 and TRBJ2-7, the full variable domain reads GAGVSQSPSNKVTEKGKDVELRCDPISGHTALYWYRQSLGQGLEFLIYFQGNSAPDKSGLPSDRFSAERTGGSVSTLTIQRTQQEDSAVYLCASSYYHRASNEQYFGPGTRLTVT.

On this clonotype: This may stem from a read error, because a much larger clone lies one nucleotide away. The CDR3 DNA follows: TGTGCCAGCTCACCACAGGGGGACAGGGGAAATGAGCAGTTCTTC. Translation: CASSPQGDRGNEQFF. The rearrangement joins TRBV18 to TRBJ2-1; 10 bases agree with TRBD1. V was pared by 1 base and J by 7 bases, with 4 bases of the junction left unmatched. CDR1 is KGHSH, CDR2 LQKENI, per germline. There are 15 residues in the CDR3.

In its sample, this clonotype was seen many times. The chain recombines TRBV5-1 with TRBJ2-1; TRBD2 is a possible D gene (6 bases). The ends were cut back, 0 bases at V and 1 base at J, with 20 bases in the middle. The germline CDR1 and CDR2 sequences are SGHRS and YFSETQ. The CDR3 runs 19 residues. The CDR3 DNA reads TGCGCCAGCAGCTTGGACATGTCGGGAGAAATAATTTCCTACAATGAGCAGTTCTTC. The encoded protein is CASSLDMSGEIISYNEQFF.

This rearrangement joins TRBV4-2 to TRBJ2-3, with a tentative D call TRBD2 (5 bases). Deletions cut 0 bases from V and 4 bases from J, with 14 bases between. CDR1 is LGHNA and CDR2 is YNFKEQ in the germline V gene. The CDR3 has 16 amino acids. The CDR3 loop is CASSQDRGVGSDTQYF. The DNA of the CDR3 is TGTGCCAGCAGCCAAGATCGGGGTGTTGGGTCAGATACGCAGTATTTT.

This clonotype was recorded at least ten times. V and J are TRBV20-1 and TRBJ2-7; D is undetermined. Germline values: CDR1 DFQATT, CDR2 SNEGSKA (reference sequence). Trimming took off 0 bases at V and 1 base at J, with 7 bases between the two ends. This CDR3 spans 13 amino acids. The CDR3 reads CSARDGLSYEQYF. In nucleotides, the CDR3 is TGCAGTGCTAGAGATGGGCTATCCTACGAGCAGTACTTC.

This clonotype has a count of ten or more. V is TRBV3-1 and J is TRBJ2-2; D is perhaps TRBD1 (6 bases). There are 13 residues in the CDR3. Trimming cost V 4 bases and J 6 bases, with 9 bases left between them. Germline V gene sequence: CDR1 LGHDT, CDR2 YNNKEL (reference sequence). CDR3 sequence (DNA): TGTGCCAGCAGCCGGCAGGGGTCCGGGGAGCTGTTTTTT. It yields the protein CASSRQGSGELFF.

This clonotype was found a few times. This chain uses TRBV20-1 with TRBJ1-1, with 10 bases that match TRBD1. After removal of 3 bases from V and 4 bases from J, the junction contained 17 bases not matched to a gene. The CDR3 is 18 residues long. CDR1 DFQATT and CDR2 SNEGSKA come from the germline V gene (reference sequence). In DNA, the CDR3 is TGCAGTGCTAGTAAGTTAGGAAATCGAGGACAGGGGGGCACTGAAGCTTTCTTT. Translating gives CSASKLGNRGQGGTEAFF.

This clonotype was found many times. The V gene is TRBV29-1, the J gene TRBJ2-1, with D unresolved. Germline V lookup: CDR1 SQVTM, CDR2 ANQGSEA. The CDR3 extends over 13 amino acids. The germline V and J ends were trimmed by 7 bases and 5 bases, with 15 bases remaining between them. Here the CDR3 reads CSGRVLRNNEQFF. CDR3 sequence (DNA): TGCAGCGGACGGGTCCTTCGGAACAATGAGCAGTTCTTC.

This clonotype came up many times. The chain uses TRBV10-3 and TRBJ1-1, with TRBD1 matching 10 bases. The CDR3 has 18 amino acids. The V gene's germline CDR1 is ENHRY and CDR2 SYGVKD. The trim removed 3 bases at V and 3 bases at J, leaving 13 bases unmatched. DNA of the CDR3: TGTGCCATCAGTGATTCGCATATGACAGGGGGCAGCGACACTGAAGCTTTCTTT. It is translated as CAISDSHMTGGSDTEAFF.

This clonotype was seen a handful of times. The chain joins TRBV6-1 to TRBJ2-7; D ambiguous. Germline-derived CDR1 and CDR2 are MNHNS and SASEGT. This CDR3 has 14 residues. The V end lost 7 bases, the J end lost 5 bases, and 18 bases lay between the germline ends. CDR3 residues: CASIESANGNEQYF. CDR3 bases: TGTGCCAGCATCGAGTCGGCGAATGGGAACGAGCAGTACTTC.

The table lists this clonotype with a few counts. The J gene is TRBJ1-2, the V gene TRBV29-1; 7 bases map to TRBD1. Germline assignment: CDR1 SQVTM and CDR2 ANQGSEA. V gave up 1 base and J gave up 7 bases; unmatched junction bases: 3. The CDR3 has 12 residues. CDR3: CSVEGQGGGYTF. As DNA, the CDR3 is TGCAGCGTTGAAGGCCAGGGGGGTGGCTACACCTTC.

This clonotype was counted ten times or more. This chain uses TRBV7-9 with TRBJ1-4, with D unclear. Trimming took 0 bases from V and 6 from J, leaving 17 bases between them. Looked up from germline, CDR1 is SEHNR and CDR2 is FQNEAQ (reference sequence). This CDR3 comprises 17 residues. The CDR3 spells CASSLAPGLLWDEKLFF. CDR3 sequence (DNA): TGTGCCAGCAGCTTAGCTCCGGGTCTTCTGTGGGATGAAAAACTGTTTTTT.

Many counts were recorded for this clonotype. This chain links TRBV29-1 with TRBJ2-2; D is perhaps TRBD2 (6 bases). V was trimmed by 5 bases and J by 3 bases, leaving 10 bases between them. This CDR3 contains 13 residues. Germline V CDR1 and CDR2: SQVTM, ANQGSEA. In DNA, the CDR3 is TGCAGCGTTAGACTAGAGGACACCGGGGAGCTGTTTTTT. This encodes CSVRLEDTGELFF.

The J gene is TRBJ2-2, the V gene TRBV7-9; 9 bases fit TRBD1. Trimming took 5 bases from V and 2 from J; bases not matched to a gene: 9. The CDR3 extends over 17 amino acids. CDR1 and CDR2 from the germline V gene are SEHNR and FQNEAQ (reference sequence). The CDR3: CASSGHGQGINTGELFF. The CDR3 DNA follows: TGTGCCAGCAGCGGGCATGGACAGGGGATAAACACCGGGGAGCTGTTTTTT.

This clonotype was detected ten times or more. The chain combines TRBV28 with TRBJ2-2; D is uncertain. The V end lost 7 bases, the J end lost 3 bases, and 6 bases lay between the germline ends. In germline, CDR1 is MDHEN, CDR2 SYDVKM. The CDR3 has 12 amino acids. The CDR3 DNA reads TGTGCCAGCACTTGGGACACCGGGGAGCTGTTTTTT. It translates to CASTWDTGELFF. The variable domain in full, completed from reference TRBV28 and TRBJ2-2, reads DVKVTQSSRYLVKRTGEKVFLECVQDMDHENMFWYRQDPGLGLRLIYFSYDVKMKEKGDIPEGYSVSREKKERFSLILESASTNQTSMYLCASTWDTGELFFGEGSRLTVL.